The sequence of this TCR beta chain was determined in a study of blood T cell repertoires in COVID-19. As processed by the authors: Scientists estimated how many nucleated cells there were by amplifying reference gene primers. Libraries were prepared by immunoSEQ multiplex PCR; TCRdb keeps only in-frame clonotypes and omits some of them. That table furnishes V, J and clone size, whereas the DNA furnished D and trimming. The sample consists of tens of thousands of clones, roughly 84% of them appearing once. The CDR3 sequence is 16 residues long. V shed 5 bases and J shed 3 bases, with 17 bases lying between them. The V gene's germline CDR1 is MNHEY and CDR2 SMNVEV (reference sequence).

The sequenced sample consisted of peripheral blood. This TCR was sampled from a human donor in a cohort sampled during active COVID-19. The V and J genes are TRBV27 and TRBJ2-1; no reliable D call. CDR3 residues: CASSVAANLRYNEQFF. The DNA for the CDR3 is TGTGCCAGCAGTGTCGCGGCAAACCTCCGCTACAATGAGCAGTTCTTC.